The present T cell receptor beta chain was sequenced within a study of technical replicates of blood from four donors. Germline assignment: CDR1 SGHTS and CDR2 YDEGEE. The CDR3 runs 15 residues. J was trimmed by 10 bases and V by 4 bases; bases with no gene match: 12. This table comes from immunoSEQ multiplex PCR, and its TCRdb copy is limited to in-frame clones, with some not included. Here the sample spans 65,000 to 95,000 clones, 98% being singletons. The TCR was taken from a human donor in good health. Specimen: T cells isolated from PBMCs. V usage is TRBV5-8 and J usage is TRBJ2-1, with 9 bases identical to TRBD1. CDR3 loop: CASSRRGTGMGEQFF. Here the CDR3 DNA reads TGTGCCAGCAGCAGGCGGGGGACAGGGATGGGCGAGCAGTTCTTC.